This T cell receptor (beta chain) was sequenced during a study of blood T cell repertoires in COVID-19. The protocol was immunoSEQ multiplex PCR, while the TCRdb copy is restricted to in-frame clones and leaves out a portion. The sample holds about 52,000 clones, about four fifths seen once. The CDR3 covers 12 residues. V was pared by 5 bases and J by 4 bases, with 4 bases of the junction left unmatched. The germline CDR1 and CDR2 sequences are SQVTM and ANQGSEA. The sequenced sample was peripheral blood. The chain is built from TRBV29-1 and TRBJ1-1; 7 bases align to TRBD1. This clonotype originated in a man between 65 and 80 years old with active COVID-19. The chain's CDR3 is CSVRRQGTEAFF. For the CDR3, the DNA is TGCAGCGTTCGACGACAGGGCACTGAAGCTTTCTTT.